The following is a T cell receptor (beta chain) sequence with its context. This CDR3 has 14 residues. Trimming removed 4 bases from V and 2 bases from J, with 14 bases in between. The germline V gene encodes CDR1 SQVTM and CDR2 ANQGSEA. The sample is drawn from a study of cytomegalovirus exposure and HLA in healthy donors. Amplification used 60 Vbeta primers and 13 Jbeta primers. Profiling relied on immunoSEQ multiplex PCR, and the TCRdb table lists in-frame clones only, not all of them. The sample has roughly 77,000 clones. This clonotype was obtained from a man aged 25 to 45 in good health and CMV-seronegative. The chain couples TRBV29-1 to TRBJ1-1; D not certain. Specimen: PBMCs. CDR3 sequence: CSVGAGGPNTEAFF. In DNA form, the CDR3 reads TGCAGCGTTGGAGCGGGAGGGCCCAACACTGAAGCTTTCTTT.